This TCR beta chain was profiled in a study of blood T cell repertoires in COVID-19. Study overall: COVID-19 samples, acute and convalescent, were from the United States, Italy and Spain. Sources were T cells, B-cell-depleted T cells, or PBMCs; the material itself was cDNA or gDNA.

The CDR3 length is 11 residues. Per the germline V gene, CDR1 is SQVTM and CDR2 is ANQGSEA. V was cut by 3 bases and J by 9 bases, with 9 bases left in between. In the study's own analysis: Amplification with reference gene primers provided the estimates of nucleated cell counts. Profiled with immunoSEQ multiplex PCR; TCRdb holds only in-frame clones, not every one. The V and J calls and clone size are taken from that table; D and trimming were inferred from the DNA. The sample includes about 320,000 clones, about 89% of them seen just once. Sequencing was done on a sample of peripheral blood. The chain employs TRBV29-1 and TRBJ2-1, with D tentatively TRBD2 (5 bases). The clonotype originates from a man younger than 35 who had recovered from COVID-19. The CDR3 spells CSVDSGGEQFF. The CDR3 bases are TGCAGCGTTGATTCCGGAGGTGAGCAGTTCTTC.